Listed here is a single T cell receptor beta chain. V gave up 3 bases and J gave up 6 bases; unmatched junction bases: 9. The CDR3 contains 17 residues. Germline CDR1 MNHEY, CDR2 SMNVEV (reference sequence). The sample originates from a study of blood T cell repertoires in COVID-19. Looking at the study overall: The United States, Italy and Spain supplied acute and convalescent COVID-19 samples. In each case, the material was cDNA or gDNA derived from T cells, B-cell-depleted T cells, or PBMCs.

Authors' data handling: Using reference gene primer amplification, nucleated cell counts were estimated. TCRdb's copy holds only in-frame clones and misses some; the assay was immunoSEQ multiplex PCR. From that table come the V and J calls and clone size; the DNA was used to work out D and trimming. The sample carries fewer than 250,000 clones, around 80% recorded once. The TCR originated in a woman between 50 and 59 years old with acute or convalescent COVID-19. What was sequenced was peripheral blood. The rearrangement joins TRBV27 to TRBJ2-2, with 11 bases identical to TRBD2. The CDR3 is CASSFVRLAGLPGELFF. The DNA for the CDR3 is TGTGCCAGCAGTTTTGTAAGACTAGCGGGACTCCCCGGGGAGCTGTTTTTT.